The sequence of this T cell receptor beta chain was determined in a study of T cell responses to AZD1222 COVID-19 vaccine. CDR1 is ENHRY and CDR2 is SYGVKD in the germline V gene. This CDR3 spans 18 amino acids. V was pared by 4 bases and J by 5 bases, with 23 bases between. Sequencing was performed with immunoSEQ multiplex PCR; in TCRdb, only in-frame clones are kept and a portion is missing. Among over 130,000 clones listed, about 89% were seen once. The sequences come from peripheral blood, collected 28 days after the second dose of the MenACWY control vaccine. The receptor comes from an adult who received the MenACWY meningococcal vaccine as a control. This rearrangement joins TRBV10-3 to TRBJ2-2, with D possibly TRBD1 on 7 matching bases. DNA of the CDR3: TGTGCCATCAGTGTCGGGCAGGGGGGAGGATCGTCGACCGGGGAGCTGTTTTTT. Amino acid sequence: CAISVGQGGGSSTGELFF.